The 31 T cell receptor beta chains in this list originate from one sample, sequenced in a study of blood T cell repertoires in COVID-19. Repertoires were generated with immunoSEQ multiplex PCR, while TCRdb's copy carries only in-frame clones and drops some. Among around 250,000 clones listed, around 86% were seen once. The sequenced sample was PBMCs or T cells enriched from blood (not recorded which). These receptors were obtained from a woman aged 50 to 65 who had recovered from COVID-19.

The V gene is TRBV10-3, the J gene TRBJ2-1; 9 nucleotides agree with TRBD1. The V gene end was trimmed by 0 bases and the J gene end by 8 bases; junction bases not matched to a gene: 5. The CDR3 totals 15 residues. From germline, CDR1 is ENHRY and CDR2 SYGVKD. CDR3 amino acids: CAISESIQGADEQFF. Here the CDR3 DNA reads TGTGCCATCAGTGAGTCGATACAGGGGGCGGATGAGCAGTTCTTC.

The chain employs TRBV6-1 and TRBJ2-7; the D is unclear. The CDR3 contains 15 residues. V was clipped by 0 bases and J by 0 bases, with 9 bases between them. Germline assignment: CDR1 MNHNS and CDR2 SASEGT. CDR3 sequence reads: CASSEAVGSSYEQYF. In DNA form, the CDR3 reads TGTGCCAGCAGTGAAGCCGTTGGCAGCTCCTACGAGCAGTACTTC.

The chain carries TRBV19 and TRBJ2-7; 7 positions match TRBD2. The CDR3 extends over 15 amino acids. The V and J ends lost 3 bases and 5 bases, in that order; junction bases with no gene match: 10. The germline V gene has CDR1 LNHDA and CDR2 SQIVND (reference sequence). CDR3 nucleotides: TGTGCCAGTAGTATCGGTGAGGGAGGGCCGGACGAGCAGTACTTC. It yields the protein CASSIGEGGPDEQYF.

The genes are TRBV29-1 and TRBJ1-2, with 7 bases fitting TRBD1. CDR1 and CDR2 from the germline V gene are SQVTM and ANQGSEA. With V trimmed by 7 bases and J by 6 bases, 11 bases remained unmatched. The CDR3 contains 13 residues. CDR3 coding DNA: TGCAGCGCCTATACTCAGGGGGTCGATGGCTACACCTTC. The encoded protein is CSAYTQGVDGYTF.

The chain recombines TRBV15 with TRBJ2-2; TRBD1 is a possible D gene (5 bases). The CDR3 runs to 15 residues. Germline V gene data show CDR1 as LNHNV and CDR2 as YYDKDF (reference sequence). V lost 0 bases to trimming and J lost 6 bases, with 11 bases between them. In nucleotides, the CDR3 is TGTGCCACCAGCAGAGATTCGCAGGGTGCCGGGGAGCTGTTTTTT. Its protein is CATSRDSQGAGELFF.

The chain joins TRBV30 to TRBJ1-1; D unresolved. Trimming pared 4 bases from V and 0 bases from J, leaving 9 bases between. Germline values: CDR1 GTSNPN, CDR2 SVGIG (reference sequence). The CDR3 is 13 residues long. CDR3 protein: CAWTPQMNTEAFF. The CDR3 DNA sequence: TGTGCCTGGACCCCACAGATGAACACTGAAGCTTTCTTT.

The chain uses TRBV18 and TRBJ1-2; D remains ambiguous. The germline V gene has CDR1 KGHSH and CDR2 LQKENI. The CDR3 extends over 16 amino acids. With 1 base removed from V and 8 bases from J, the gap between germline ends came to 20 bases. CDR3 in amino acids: CASSPLVDFNRGGYTF. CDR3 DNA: TGTGCCAGCTCACCACTGGTGGACTTTAACCGAGGGGGCTACACCTTC.

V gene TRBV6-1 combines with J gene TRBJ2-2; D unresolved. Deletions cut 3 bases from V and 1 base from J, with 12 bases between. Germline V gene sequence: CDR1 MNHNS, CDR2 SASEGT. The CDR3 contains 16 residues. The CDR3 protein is CASSDPFPRNTGELFF. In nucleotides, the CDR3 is TGTGCCAGCAGTGACCCGTTTCCGAGGAACACCGGGGAGCTGTTTTTT.

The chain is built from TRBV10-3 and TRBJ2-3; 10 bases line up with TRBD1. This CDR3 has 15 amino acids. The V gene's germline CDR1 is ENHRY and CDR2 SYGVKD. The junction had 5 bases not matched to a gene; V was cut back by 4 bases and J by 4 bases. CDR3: CAISGDRGESDTQYF. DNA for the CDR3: TGTGCCATCAGTGGGGACAGGGGAGAGTCAGATACGCAGTATTTT.

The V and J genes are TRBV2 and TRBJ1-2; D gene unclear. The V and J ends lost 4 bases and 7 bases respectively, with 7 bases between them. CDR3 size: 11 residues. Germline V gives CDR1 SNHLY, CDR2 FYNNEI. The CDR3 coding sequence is TGTGCCAGCAGTGTCGAGTCTGGCTACACCTTC. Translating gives CASSVESGYTF. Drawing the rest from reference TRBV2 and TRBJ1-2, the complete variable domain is EPEVTQTPSHQVTQMGQEVILRCVPISNHLYFYWYRQILGQKVEFLVSFYNNEISEKSEIFDDQFSVERPDGSNFTLKIRSTKLEDSAMYFCASSVESGYTFGSGTRLTVV.

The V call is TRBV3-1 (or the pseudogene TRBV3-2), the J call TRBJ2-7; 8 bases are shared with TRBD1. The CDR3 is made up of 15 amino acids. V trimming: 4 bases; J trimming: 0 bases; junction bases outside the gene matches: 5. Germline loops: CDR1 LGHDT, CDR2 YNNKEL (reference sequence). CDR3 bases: TGTGCCAGCAGCCTGACAGGGGCGAACTCCTACGAGCAGTACTTC. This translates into CASSLTGANSYEQYF.

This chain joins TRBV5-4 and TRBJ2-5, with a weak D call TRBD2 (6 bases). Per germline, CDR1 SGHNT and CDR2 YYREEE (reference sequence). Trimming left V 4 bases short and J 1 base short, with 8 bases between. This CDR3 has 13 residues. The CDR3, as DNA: TGTGCCAGCAGCATCGGGAGCCAAGAGACCCAGTACTTC. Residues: CASSIGSQETQYF.

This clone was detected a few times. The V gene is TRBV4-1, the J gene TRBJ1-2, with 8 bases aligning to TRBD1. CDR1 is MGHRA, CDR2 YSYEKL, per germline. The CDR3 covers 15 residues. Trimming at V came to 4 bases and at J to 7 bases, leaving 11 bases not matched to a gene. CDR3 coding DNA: TGCGCCAGCAGCCCGTCGGACAGGGTGTTGACTGGCTACACCTTC. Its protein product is CASSPSDRVLTGYTF.

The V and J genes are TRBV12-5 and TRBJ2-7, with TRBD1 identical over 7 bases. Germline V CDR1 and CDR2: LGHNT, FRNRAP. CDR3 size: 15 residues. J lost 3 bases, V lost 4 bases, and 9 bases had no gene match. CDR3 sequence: CASGSSRQGIYEQYF. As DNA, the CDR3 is TGTGCTAGTGGTTCTTCCCGACAGGGCATCTACGAGCAGTACTTC.

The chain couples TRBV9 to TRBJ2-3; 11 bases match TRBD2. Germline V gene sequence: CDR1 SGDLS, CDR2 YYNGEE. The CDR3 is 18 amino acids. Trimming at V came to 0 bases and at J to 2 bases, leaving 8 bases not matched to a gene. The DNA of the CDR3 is TGTGCCAGCAGCGTAGGGGCTTTAGCGGGAGGGACCACAGATACGCAGTATTTT. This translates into CASSVGALAGGTTDTQYF.

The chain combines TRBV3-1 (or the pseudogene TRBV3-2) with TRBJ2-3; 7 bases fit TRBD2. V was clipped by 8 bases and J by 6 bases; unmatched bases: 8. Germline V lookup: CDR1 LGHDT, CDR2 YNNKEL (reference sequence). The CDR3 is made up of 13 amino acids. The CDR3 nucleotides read TGTGCCAGCGCCGCGGGAGACATCGATACGCAGTATTTT. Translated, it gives CASAAGDIDTQYF.

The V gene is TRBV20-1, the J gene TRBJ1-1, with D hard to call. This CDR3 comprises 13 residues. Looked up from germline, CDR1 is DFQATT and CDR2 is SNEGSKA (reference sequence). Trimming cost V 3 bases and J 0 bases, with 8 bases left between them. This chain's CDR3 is CSASSLMNTEAFF. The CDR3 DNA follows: TGCAGTGCTAGTTCCCTTATGAACACTGAAGCTTTCTTT.

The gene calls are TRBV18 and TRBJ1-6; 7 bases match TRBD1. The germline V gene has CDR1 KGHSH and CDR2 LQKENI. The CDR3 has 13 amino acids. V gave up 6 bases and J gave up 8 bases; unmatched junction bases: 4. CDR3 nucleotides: TGTGCCAGCTCTTCCGGGACAGATTCACCCCTCCACTTT. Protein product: CASSSGTDSPLHF.

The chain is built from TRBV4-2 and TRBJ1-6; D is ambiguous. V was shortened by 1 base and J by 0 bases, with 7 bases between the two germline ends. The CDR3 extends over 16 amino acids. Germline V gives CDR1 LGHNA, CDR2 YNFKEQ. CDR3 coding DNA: TGTGCCAGCAGCCAAGTTGAGAGCTCCTATAATTCACCCCTCCACTTT. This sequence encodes CASSQVESSYNSPLHF.

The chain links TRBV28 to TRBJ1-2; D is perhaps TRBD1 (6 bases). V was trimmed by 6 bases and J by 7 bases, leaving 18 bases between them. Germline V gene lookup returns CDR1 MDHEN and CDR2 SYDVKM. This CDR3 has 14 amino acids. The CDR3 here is CASRQGPPFSGYTF. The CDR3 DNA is TGTGCCAGCAGACAGGGACCTCCCTTTAGTGGCTACACCTTC.

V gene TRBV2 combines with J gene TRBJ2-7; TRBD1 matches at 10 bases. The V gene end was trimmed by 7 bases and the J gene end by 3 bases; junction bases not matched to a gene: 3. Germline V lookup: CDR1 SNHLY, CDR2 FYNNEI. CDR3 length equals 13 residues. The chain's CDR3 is CASIRDRGYEQYF. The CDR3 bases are TGTGCCAGCATCCGGGACAGGGGCTACGAGCAGTACTTC. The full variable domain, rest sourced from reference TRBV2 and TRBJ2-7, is EPEVTQTPSHQVTQMGQEVILRCVPISNHLYFYWYRQILGQKVEFLVSFYNNEISEKSEIFDDQFSVERPDGSNFTLKIRSTKLEDSAMYFCASIRDRGYEQYFGPGTRLTVT.

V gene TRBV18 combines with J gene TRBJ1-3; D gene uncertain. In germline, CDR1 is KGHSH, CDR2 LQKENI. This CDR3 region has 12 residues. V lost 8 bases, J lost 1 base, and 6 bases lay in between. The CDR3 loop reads CASTESGNTIYF. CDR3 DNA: TGTGCCAGCACCGAGTCTGGAAACACCATATATTTT.

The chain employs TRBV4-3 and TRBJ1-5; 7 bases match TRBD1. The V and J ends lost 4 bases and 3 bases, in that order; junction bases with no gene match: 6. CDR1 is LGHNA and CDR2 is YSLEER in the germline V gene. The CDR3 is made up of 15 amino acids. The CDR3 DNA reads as TGCGCCAGCAGCCGGGACAGCTTCCCCAATCAGCCCCAGCATTTT. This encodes CASSRDSFPNQPQHF.

CDR3 sequence reads: CAWNLVQGADGYTF. Written as DNA, the CDR3 is TGTGCCTGGAATCTGGTACAGGGGGCTGATGGCTACACCTTC. V usage is TRBV30 and J usage is TRBJ1-2; 9 bases map to TRBD1. The ends lost 4 bases at V and 6 bases at J; junction bases unmatched: 9. Germline values: CDR1 GTSNPN, CDR2 SVGIG (reference sequence). There are 14 residues in the CDR3.

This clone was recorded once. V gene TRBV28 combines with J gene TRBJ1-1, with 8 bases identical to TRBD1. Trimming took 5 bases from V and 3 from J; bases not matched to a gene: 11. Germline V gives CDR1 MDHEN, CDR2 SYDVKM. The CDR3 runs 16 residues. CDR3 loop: CASSLLTGEAYTEAFF. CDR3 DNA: TGTGCCAGCAGTCTACTGACAGGGGAGGCGTACACTGAAGCTTTCTTT.

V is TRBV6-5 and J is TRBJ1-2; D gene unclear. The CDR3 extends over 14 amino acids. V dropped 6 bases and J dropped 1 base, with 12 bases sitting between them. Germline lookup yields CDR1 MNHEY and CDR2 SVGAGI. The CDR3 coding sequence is TGTGCCAGCAGCTCACGGGGTTATAACTATGGCTACACCTTC. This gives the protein CASSSRGYNYGYTF.

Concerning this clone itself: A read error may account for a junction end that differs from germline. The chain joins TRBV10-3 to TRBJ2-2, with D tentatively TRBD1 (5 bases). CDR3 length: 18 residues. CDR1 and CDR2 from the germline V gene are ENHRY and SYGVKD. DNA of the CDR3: TGTGCCATCAGAGAGTCGACAGCTACAAAATCGAACACCGGGGAGCTGTTTTTT. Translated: CAIRESTATKSNTGELFF.

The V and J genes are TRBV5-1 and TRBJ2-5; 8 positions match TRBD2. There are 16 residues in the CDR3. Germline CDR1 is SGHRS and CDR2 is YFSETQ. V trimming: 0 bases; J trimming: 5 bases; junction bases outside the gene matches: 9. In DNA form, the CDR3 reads TGCGCCAGCAGCTTGGGTTTTACTAGCGGTGGTGAGACCCAGTACTTC. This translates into CASSLGFTSGGETQYF.

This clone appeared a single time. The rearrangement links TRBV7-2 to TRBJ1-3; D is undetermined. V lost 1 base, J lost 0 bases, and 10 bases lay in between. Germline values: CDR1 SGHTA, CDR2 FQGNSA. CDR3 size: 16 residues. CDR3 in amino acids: CASSLGTGVSGNTIYF. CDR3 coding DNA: TGTGCCAGCAGCTTAGGTACCGGAGTCTCTGGAAACACCATATATTTT.

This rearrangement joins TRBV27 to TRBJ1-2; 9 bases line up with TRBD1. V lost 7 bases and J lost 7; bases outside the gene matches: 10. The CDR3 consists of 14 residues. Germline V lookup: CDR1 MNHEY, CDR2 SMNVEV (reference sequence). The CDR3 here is CASKTTGGGSGYTF. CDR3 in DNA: TGTGCCAGCAAAACAACAGGGGGCGGTTCTGGCTACACCTTC.

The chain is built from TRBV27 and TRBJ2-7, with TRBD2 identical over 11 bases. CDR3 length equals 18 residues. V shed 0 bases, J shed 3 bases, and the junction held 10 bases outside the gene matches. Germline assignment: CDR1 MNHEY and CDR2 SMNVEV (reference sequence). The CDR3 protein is CASSLSPRTSGRFYEQYF. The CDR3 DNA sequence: TGTGCCAGCAGTTTATCGCCCCGTACTAGCGGGAGATTCTACGAGCAGTACTTC.